These 16 T cell receptor beta chains were sequenced from one sample in a study of T cells in Graves' hyperthyroidism and ophthalmopathy (dated by TCRdb to between 2018 and 2021). Receptor amplification or capture employed multiplex PCR. Sequencing relied on an Illumina HiSeq 2000. The TCR beta CDR3 regions were amplified from the RNA transcripts. The first round of RT-PCR for the TCR CDR3 was performed with the HTBI primer set and the Qiagen OneStep RT-PCR kit. TCRdb trimmed the raw reads at Q25, called clones with MiXCR and kept productive beta chains. For every CDR3 protein sequence, its rows merge into one entry that carries the most common genes and DNA. The sample table lists approximately 720,000 distinct CDR3 sequences, 18% of them with a count of one. The ten largest clones capture 16% of the sample. What was sequenced was blood. These receptors came from a woman aged 45-59 years with Graves' hyperthyroidism that later progressed to Graves' ophthalmopathy.

In its sample, this clonotype was seen a few times. At one boundary the junction diverges from the germline segment, which might be a read error. V and J are TRBV11-2 and TRBJ1-2; a possible D gene is TRBD1 (5 bases). Germline V gene sequence: CDR1 SGHAT, CDR2 FQNNGV. This CDR3 has 14 residues. CDR3 nucleotides: TGTGCCAGCAGCTTAGGGGACGTACGCTATGGCTACGCCTTC. Its translation: CASSLGDVRYGYAF. The complete variable domain, with remaining parts taken from reference TRBV11-2 and TRBJ1-2, reads EAGVAQSPRYKIIEKRQSVAFWCNPISGHATLYWYQQILGQGPKLLIQFQNNGVVDDSQLPKDRFSAERLKGVDSTLKIQPAKLEDSAVYLCASSLGDVRYGYAFGSGTRLTVV.

The CDR3 loop reads CAWSSLGTEAFF. CDR3 nucleotides: TGTGCCTGGAGTTCTCTGGGGACTGAAGCTTTCTTT. The chain links TRBV30 to TRBJ1-1; D remains unclear. The CDR3 has 12 residues. V was cut by 2 bases and J by 5 bases, with 9 bases left in between. Germline loops: CDR1 GTSNPN, CDR2 SVGIG (reference sequence). Full variable domain (outside the CDR3, taken from reference TRBV30 and TRBJ1-1): SQTIHQWPATLVQPVGSPLSLECTVEGTSNPNLYWYRQAAGRGLQLLFYSVGIGQISSEVPQNLSASRPQDRQFILSSKKLLLSDSGFYLCAWSSLGTEAFFGQGTRLTVV.

This clonotype was counted between two and nine times. The V gene is TRBV14, the J gene TRBJ2-2; no reliable D call. Trimming took off 1 base at V and 7 bases at J, with 7 bases between the two ends. Germline assignment: CDR1 SGHDN and CDR2 FVKESK. The CDR3 is 13 amino acids. The CDR3 reads CASSQAGYGELFF. The CDR3 region has the DNA TGTGCCAGCAGCCAAGCCGGGTACGGGGAGCTGTTTTTT.

This clonotype showed up just a few times. This chain uses TRBV20-1 with TRBJ2-1; D remains ambiguous. V shed 5 bases and J shed 4 bases, with 9 bases lying between them. The CDR3 is 12 residues long. The germline V gene has CDR1 DFQATT and CDR2 SNEGSKA (reference sequence). For the CDR3, the DNA is TGCAGTGCTTTCAGACTGTACAATGAGCAGTTCTTC. Amino acid sequence: CSAFRLYNEQFF.

This clonotype was seen only a few times. The gene calls are TRBV10-3 and TRBJ1-5; D might be TRBD1 (6 bases). The V gene's germline CDR1 is ENHRY and CDR2 SYGVKD. V was clipped by 4 bases and J by 2 bases, with 12 bases between them. The CDR3 is made up of 15 amino acids. CDR3 region: CAISVGGAGNQPQHF. Here the CDR3 DNA reads TGTGCCATCAGTGTGGGGGGGGCGGGCAATCAGCCCCAGCATTTT.

This clonotype was observed many times. The chain is built from TRBV11-3 and TRBJ2-5; D might be TRBD2 (6 bases). Trimming took 5 bases from V and 0 from J, leaving 19 bases between them. Germline V lookup: CDR1 SGHNT, CDR2 YENEEA. This CDR3 is 17 amino acids long. The CDR3 DNA reads TGTGCCAGCAGCCCTACGCTAGCGACGACGTACCAAGAGACCCAGTACTTC. Its protein is CASSPTLATTYQETQYF.

The table lists this clonotype with many counts. This chain uses TRBV7-8 with TRBJ1-1, with D possibly TRBD1 on 6 matching bases. The CDR3 is 15 residues long. V lost 3 bases and J lost 2, with 13 bases in between. Looked up from germline, CDR1 is SGHVS and CDR2 is FQNEAQ. The CDR3 sequence: CASSFLHRANTEAFF. The CDR3 DNA follows: TGTGCCAGCAGCTTCCTCCACAGGGCTAACACTGAAGCTTTCTTT.

Only a few counts were recorded for this clonotype. The chain couples TRBV20-1 to TRBJ2-7; maybe TRBD1 (6 bases). The CDR3 has 14 residues. The germline CDR1 and CDR2 sequences are DFQATT and SNEGSKA (reference sequence). Between the trimmed V and J ends, which lost 6 bases and 2 bases, there was a span of 17 bases. The DNA of the CDR3 is TGCAGTGCAGAGGACAGACTAAAGACCTACGAGCAGTACTTC. Its protein is CSAEDRLKTYEQYF.

The chain employs TRBV27 and TRBJ1-5, with TRBD1 identical over 7 bases. V shed 9 bases and J 0 bases; nucleotides not matched to a gene: 5. The CDR3 covers 14 residues. Per germline, CDR1 MNHEY and CDR2 SMNVEV (reference sequence). CDR3 bases: TGTGCCAGTTGGGACAGCGGTAGCAATCAGCCCCAGCATTTT. Translation gives CASWDSGSNQPQHF.

This clonotype has at least ten counts. An end of the junction differs from the germline gene, which may be a read error. The chain employs TRBV20-1 and TRBJ1-5; D gene unclear. The CDR3 runs 15 residues. Germline V gene lookup returns CDR1 DFQATT and CDR2 SNEGSKA (reference sequence). The DNA of the CDR3 is TGCAGTGCTGGAGATAGGGTGAATAGCAATCAGCCCCAGCATTTT. It encodes CSAGDRVNSNQPQHF.

Points on this clonotype: Possible read error: a much larger clone is one base away. The genes are TRBV30 and TRBJ1-1, with D perhaps TRBD1 (6 bases). V was clipped by 5 bases and J by 6 bases, with 19 bases between them. The germline gives CDR1 GTSNPN, CDR2 SVGIG (reference sequence). The CDR3 is 14 residues long. The CDR3, as DNA: TGTGCCTGGGTAAGACAGGCTCAGGGCGCTGAAGCTTTCTTT. Translation: CAWVRQAQGAEAFF.

The CDR3, as DNA: TGCGCCAGCAGCCAAGAAGGGGTCCTCGCCTCTGGAGAGCAGTACTTC. It encodes CASSQEGVLASGEQYF. The chain couples TRBV4-1 to TRBJ2-7, with a possible D match to TRBD1 (5 bases). The germline CDR1 and CDR2 sequences are MGHRA and YSYEKL. The CDR3 totals 16 residues. Trimming stripped 0 bases from V and 7 bases from J, with 19 bases between.

This chain joins TRBV6-1 and TRBJ2-7; D is unresolved. V dropped 3 bases and J dropped 1 base, with 13 bases sitting between them. CDR3 length: 15 residues. In germline, CDR1 is MNHNS, CDR2 SASEGT. CDR3 amino acids: CASSDVSGYSYEQYF. The CDR3 DNA follows: TGTGCCAGCAGTGATGTATCCGGGTATTCCTACGAGCAGTACTTC.

The CDR3 region has the DNA TGTGCCAGCAGCGTAGGGGAACGTAACTATGGCTACACCTTC. The encoded protein is CASSVGERNYGYTF. The V and J genes are TRBV9 and TRBJ1-2, with D uncertain. The V gene's germline CDR1 is SGDLS and CDR2 YYNGEE. This CDR3 is 14 amino acids long. With 0 bases removed from V and 1 base from J, the gap between germline ends came to 7 bases.

This clonotype was found many times. The J gene is TRBJ1-1, the V gene TRBV18, with 7 bases identical to TRBD1. The CDR3 loop spans 15 amino acids. Trimming at V came to 3 bases and at J to 5 bases, leaving 9 bases not matched to a gene. Germline CDR1 is KGHSH and CDR2 is LQKENI. Written as DNA, the CDR3 is TGTGCCAGCTCACCGGGACAGACGAGAGAGACTGAAGCTTTCTTT. It yields the protein CASSPGQTRETEAFF.

The chain is built from TRBV19 and TRBJ2-5, with 7 bases matching TRBD1. The germline gives CDR1 LNHDA, CDR2 SQIVND (reference sequence). Losses at the gene ends were 5 bases for V and 4 bases for J; bases not matched to a gene: 7. CDR3 size: 14 residues. CDR3 sequence reads: CASSHRAGGETQYF. The CDR3 bases are TGTGCCAGTAGTCACAGGGCAGGGGGAGAGACCCAGTACTTC.